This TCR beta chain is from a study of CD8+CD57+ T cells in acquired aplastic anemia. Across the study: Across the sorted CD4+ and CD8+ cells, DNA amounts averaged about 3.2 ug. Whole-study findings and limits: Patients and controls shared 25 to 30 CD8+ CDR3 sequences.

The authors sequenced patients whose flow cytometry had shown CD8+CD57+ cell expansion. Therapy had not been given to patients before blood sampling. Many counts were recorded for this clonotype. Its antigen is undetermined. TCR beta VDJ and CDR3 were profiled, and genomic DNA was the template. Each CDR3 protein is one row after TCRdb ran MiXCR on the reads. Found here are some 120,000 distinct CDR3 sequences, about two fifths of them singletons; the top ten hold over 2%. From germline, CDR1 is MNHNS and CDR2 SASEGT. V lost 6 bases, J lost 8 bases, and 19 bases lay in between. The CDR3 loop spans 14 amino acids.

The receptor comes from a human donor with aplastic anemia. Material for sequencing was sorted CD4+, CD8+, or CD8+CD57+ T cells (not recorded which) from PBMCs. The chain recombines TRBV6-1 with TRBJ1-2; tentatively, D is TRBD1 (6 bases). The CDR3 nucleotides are TGTGCCAGCAGCCAAACCACAGGGATGAGCGGCTACACCTTC. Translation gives CASSQTTGMSGYTF.